The rows below give T cell receptor beta chains drawn from one sample of a study of T cells in Graves' hyperthyroidism and ophthalmopathy. TCRdb re-derived calls from the multiplex PCR reads in MiXCR, one entry per CDR3 protein. In the table there are 300,000 to 350,000 distinct CDR3 sequences, around a sixth of which are singletons. Source material: blood. These receptors all stem from a woman between 50 and 59 years old with Graves' hyperthyroidism. Both conserved end residues are part of each CDR3. Fields, in order: clone size, D gene, V gene, J gene, CDR3 DNA, CDR3 protein. The D gene is left open where the match is weak. For some rows the clone size is stated as once, few or many, or as a class when expanded; others skip it.

size: few
D: TRBD1
V: TRBV7-9
J: TRBJ1-2
DNA: TGTGCCAGCACTCCGGCAGGGGGTGGGTATGGCTACACCTTC
CDR3: CASTPAGGGYGYTF

size: many
D: -
V: TRBV5-1
J: TRBJ1-1
DNA: TGCGCCAGCAGCTCCGGGGGTACACAGAACACTGAAGCTTTCTTT
CDR3: CASSSGGTQNTEAFF

size: -
D: -
V: TRBV19
J: TRBJ2-6
DNA: TGTGCCAGTAGTATCAAGGCTTCTGGGGCCAACGTCCTGACTTTC
CDR3: CASSIKASGANVLTF

size: -
D: TRBD2
V: TRBV19
J: TRBJ2-2
DNA: TGTGCCAGTAGTATAGATCAAAGCGGGAGAACCGGGGAGCTGTTTTTT
CDR3: CASSIDQSGRTGELFF

size: many
D: TRBD2
V: TRBV20-1
J: TRBJ2-3
DNA: TGCAGTGCTAGGACTAGCGGGGATACGCAGTATTTT
CDR3: CSARTSGDTQYF

size: many
D: TRBD1
V: TRBV5-1
J: TRBJ2-3
DNA: TGCGCCAGCAGCACCCGACAGGGGGTGAGCACAGATACGCAGTATTTT
CDR3: CASSTRQGVSTDTQYF

size: many
D: -
V: TRBV27
J: TRBJ2-5
DNA: TGTGCCAGCAGTTCCTCGGAATCCTGGGAGACCCAGTACTTC
CDR3: CASSSSESWETQYF

size: -
D: -
V: TRBV4-1
J: TRBJ2-7
DNA: TGCGCCAGCAGCCCCTCAGGTGCGCGTTACGAGCAGTACTTC
CDR3: CASSPSGARYEQYF

size: -
D: -
V: TRBV5-1
J: TRBJ2-5
DNA: TGCGCCAGCAGCGCGGGACATTTTGGGGAGACCCAGTACTTC
CDR3: CASSAGHFGETQYF

size: many
D: -
V: TRBV2
J: TRBJ1-6
DNA: TGTGCCAGCAGCGGCCGAGGAACAAATTCACCCCTCCACTTT
CDR3: CASSGRGTNSPLHF

size: many
D: TRBD1
V: TRBV12-3/TRBV12-4
J: TRBJ2-5
DNA: TGTGCCAGCAGTCCCGACAGGGGAGATTGGGAGACCCAGTACTTC
CDR3: CASSPDRGDWETQYF

size: few
D: -
V: TRBV19
J: TRBJ2-7
DNA: TGTGCCAGTAGTATAATACGAGGGGACGAGCAGTACTTC
CDR3: CASSIIRGDEQYF

size: few
D: -
V: TRBV6-1
J: TRBJ1-1
DNA: TGTGCCAGCAGGAGACCTGGGGACACTGAAGCTTTCTTT
CDR3: CASRRPGDTEAFF

size: few
D: TRBD1
V: TRBV6-1
J: TRBJ1-4
DNA: TGTGCCAGCAAAGGGGACAGGGGAAATGAAAAACTGTTTTTT
CDR3: CASKGDRGNEKLFF

size: -
D: TRBD2
V: TRBV5-1
J: TRBJ2-1
DNA: TGCGCCAGCAGTTACGTTATAACTAGCGGGGGGGCAGGCGAGCAGTTCTTC
CDR3: CASSYVITSGGAGEQFF

size: -
D: -
V: TRBV5-4
J: TRBJ2-1
DNA: TGTGCCAGCAGCACCGGTCTAGAGCAGTTCTTC
CDR3: CASSTGLEQFF

size: many
D: -
V: TRBV7-3
J: TRBJ1-1
DNA: TGTGCCAGCAGCTTAATGGCTTTGGGGAACACTGAAGCTTTCTTT
CDR3: CASSLMALGNTEAFF

size: many
D: -
V: TRBV4-1
J: TRBJ1-5
DNA: TGCGCCAGCAGCCAAGAGACAGGACAGCCCCAGCATTTT
CDR3: CASSQETGQPQHF

size: many
D: -
V: TRBV20-1
J: TRBJ2-5
DNA: TGCAGTGTGATTGTTCCGGGCCAAGAGACCCAGTACTTC
CDR3: CSVIVPGQETQYF

size: -
D: TRBD1
V: TRBV6-5
J: TRBJ1-2
DNA: TGTGCCAGCAGTTACACTTTCGACAGGGTGGCTAACTATGGCTACACCTTC
CDR3: CASSYTFDRVANYGYTF

size: few
D: -
V: TRBV30
J: TRBJ2-7
DNA: TGTGCCTGGAGTCCTCTAAACTCCTACGAGCAGTACTTC
CDR3: CAWSPLNSYEQYF

size: few
D: TRBD2
V: TRBV4-2
J: TRBJ2-3
DNA: TGTGCCAGCAGCCACCTGAGCGGGGGCACAGATACGCAGTATTTT
CDR3: CASSHLSGGTDTQYF

size: -
D: -
V: TRBV7-3
J: TRBJ2-3
DNA: TGTGCCAGCAGCTTACTCGGGGGGCTTGGCACAGATACGCAGTATTTT
CDR3: CASSLLGGLGTDTQYF

size: many
D: TRBD2
V: TRBV5-1
J: TRBJ2-1
DNA: TGCGCCAGCAGCTTGGAAGCTAGCGGGAGGGCCTGGGACAATGAGCAGTTCTTC
CDR3: CASSLEASGRAWDNEQFF

size: few
D: -
V: TRBV6-1
J: TRBJ2-1
DNA: TGTGCCAGCAGTCCCGGACAGGGAGGGATTTATGAGCAGTTCTTC
CDR3: CASSPGQGGIYEQFF

size: many
D: -
V: TRBV18
J: TRBJ1-1
DNA: TGTGCCAGCTCCCCTACTCAGGGGAACACTGAAGCTTTCTTT
CDR3: CASSPTQGNTEAFF

size: -
D: -
V: TRBV11-2
J: TRBJ1-6
DNA: TGTGCCAGCAGCTTAGATACATACGGGACGTTCCACTTT
CDR3: CASSLDTYGTFHF

size: -
D: TRBD1
V: TRBV28
J: TRBJ2-7
DNA: TGTGCCAGCAGTCCCGGACAGGGGTCGGCTTACGAGCAGTACTTC
CDR3: CASSPGQGSAYEQYF

size: -
D: TRBD1
V: TRBV4-1
J: TRBJ2-5
DNA: TGCGCCAGCAGCCCCCGGGACAGGGCCCAAGAGACCCAGTACTTC
CDR3: CASSPRDRAQETQYF

size: many
D: -
V: TRBV28
J: TRBJ2-1
DNA: TGTGCCAGCAGCCGCAATGAGCAGTTCTTC
CDR3: CASSRNEQFF

size: -
D: -
V: TRBV7-9
J: TRBJ1-6
DNA: TGTGCCAGCAGGATCGACGGAAGGTGGGATTCACCCCTCCACTTT
CDR3: CASRIDGRWDSPLHF

size: -
D: -
V: TRBV20-1
J: TRBJ1-1
DNA: TGCAGTGCTAGAGGGAGTAAGGCTGAAGCTTTCTTT
CDR3: CSARGSKAEAFF

size: many
D: -
V: TRBV11-2
J: TRBJ2-5
DNA: TGTGCCAGCAGCTTAGCGGCGGAGACCCAGTACTTC
CDR3: CASSLAAETQYF

size: many
D: -
V: TRBV11-3
J: TRBJ2-2
DNA: TGTGCCAGCAGCTTAGGATCCGGGGGCGGCACCGGGGAGCTGTTTTTT
CDR3: CASSLGSGGGTGELFF

size: -
D: -
V: TRBV29-1
J: TRBJ2-5
DNA: TGCAGCGCCCGGACGGGGGGCCCCACGCCGACCCAGTACTTC
CDR3: CSARTGGPTPTQYF

size: many
D: -
V: TRBV11-2
J: TRBJ2-3
DNA: TGTGCCAGCAACGAGGGGGCGGGGGGCCCAGATACGCAGTATTTT
CDR3: CASNEGAGGPDTQYF

size: -
D: -
V: TRBV7-2
J: TRBJ1-2
DNA: TGTGCCAGCAGCTTAATGTACGCAGCTAACTATGGCTACACCTTC
CDR3: CASSLMYAANYGYTF

size: many
D: -
V: TRBV9
J: TRBJ1-3
DNA: TGTGCCAGCAGCCTAGGGGACGGAAACACCATATATTTT
CDR3: CASSLGDGNTIYF

size: -
D: -
V: TRBV7-9
J: TRBJ1-4
DNA: TGTGCCAGCAGCTTATGGCGGGGAACAACTAATGAAAAACTGTTTTTT
CDR3: CASSLWRGTTNEKLFF

size: many
D: TRBD2
V: TRBV10-3
J: TRBJ2-1
DNA: TGTGCCATCAGCCTTGAGGGACTAGCGGGAGGTTACAATGAGCAGTTCTTC
CDR3: CAISLEGLAGGYNEQFF

size: -
D: TRBD2
V: TRBV5-1
J: TRBJ2-7
DNA: TGCGCCAGCAGCTCCCGACCCGCGGGAGGGTCTGAAGAGCAGTACTTC
CDR3: CASSSRPAGGSEEQYF

size: many
D: -
V: TRBV7-9
J: TRBJ2-7
DNA: TGTGCCAGCAGCGCCCCAGCTGGGACCACCTCCTACGAGCAGTACTTC
CDR3: CASSAPAGTTSYEQYF

size: few
D: -
V: TRBV12-3/TRBV12-4
J: TRBJ2-2
DNA: TGTGCCAGCAGCGGGATTGCCGGGGAGCTGTTTTTT
CDR3: CASSGIAGELFF

size: -
D: TRBD1
V: TRBV7-9
J: TRBJ2-3
DNA: TGTGCCAGCAGCTACAGGGGAATCGGCACAGATACGCAGTATTTT
CDR3: CASSYRGIGTDTQYF

size: few
D: TRBD1
V: TRBV10-3
J: TRBJ1-5
DNA: TGTGCCATCAGTGTAGGGACAGGGACCAATCAGCCCCAGCATTTT
CDR3: CAISVGTGTNQPQHF

size: many
D: -
V: TRBV28
J: TRBJ2-1
DNA: TGTGCCAGCACCATTGGGGGGTTAGATGAGCAGTTCTTC
CDR3: CASTIGGLDEQFF

size: many
D: -
V: TRBV12-3/TRBV12-4
J: TRBJ2-4
DNA: TGTGCCAGCAGTCTACACGGGCGGGACATTCAGTACTTC
CDR3: CASSLHGRDIQYF

size: many
D: -
V: TRBV12-5
J: TRBJ1-1
DNA: TGTGCTAGTACCGGCCTCTTCGTTACTGAAGCTTTCTTT
CDR3: CASTGLFVTEAFF

size: many
D: -
V: TRBV12-3/TRBV12-4
J: TRBJ2-3
DNA: TGTGCCAGCAGTCGGGACAGCACAGATACGCAGTATTTT
CDR3: CASSRDSTDTQYF

size: once
D: TRBD1
V: TRBV19
J: TRBJ2-2
DNA: TGTGCCAGCCAAAGACAGGGCGCGAACACCGGGGAGCTGTTTTTT
CDR3: CASQRQGANTGELFF

size: -
D: TRBD1
V: TRBV19
J: TRBJ1-2
DNA: TGTGCCAGTAGTCCCGGGACAGGGGGCTCTGGCTACACCTTC
CDR3: CASSPGTGGSGYTF

size: many
D: TRBD1
V: TRBV2
J: TRBJ1-5
DNA: TGTGCCAGCAGTGAAGCGCTTATCGGACAGGGGATCGCGAGCAATCAGCCCCAGCATTTT
CDR3: CASSEALIGQGIASNQPQHF

size: many
D: -
V: TRBV6-1
J: TRBJ2-3
DNA: TGTGCCAGCAGTGAATACGGGGTTCGCACAGATACGCAGTATTTT
CDR3: CASSEYGVRTDTQYF

size: -
D: -
V: TRBV10-3
J: TRBJ2-5
DNA: TGTGCCAGCGCTCGAACGGGACCATCAGGGGAGACCCAGTACTTC
CDR3: CASARTGPSGETQYF

size: few
D: TRBD1
V: TRBV5-1
J: TRBJ1-1
DNA: TGCGCCAGCAGCGCGGGACAGGACACTGAAGCTTTCTTT
CDR3: CASSAGQDTEAFF

size: few
D: -
V: TRBV7-6
J: TRBJ1-6
DNA: TGTGCCAGCAGCTCCCCGGCCGCGGGTTCCCGTTCTAATTCACCCCTCCACTTT
CDR3: CASSSPAAGSRSNSPLHF

size: -
D: -
V: TRBV7-9
J: TRBJ2-3
DNA: TGTGCCAGCAGCTCGACCCTAAGCACAGATACGCAGTATTTT
CDR3: CASSSTLSTDTQYF